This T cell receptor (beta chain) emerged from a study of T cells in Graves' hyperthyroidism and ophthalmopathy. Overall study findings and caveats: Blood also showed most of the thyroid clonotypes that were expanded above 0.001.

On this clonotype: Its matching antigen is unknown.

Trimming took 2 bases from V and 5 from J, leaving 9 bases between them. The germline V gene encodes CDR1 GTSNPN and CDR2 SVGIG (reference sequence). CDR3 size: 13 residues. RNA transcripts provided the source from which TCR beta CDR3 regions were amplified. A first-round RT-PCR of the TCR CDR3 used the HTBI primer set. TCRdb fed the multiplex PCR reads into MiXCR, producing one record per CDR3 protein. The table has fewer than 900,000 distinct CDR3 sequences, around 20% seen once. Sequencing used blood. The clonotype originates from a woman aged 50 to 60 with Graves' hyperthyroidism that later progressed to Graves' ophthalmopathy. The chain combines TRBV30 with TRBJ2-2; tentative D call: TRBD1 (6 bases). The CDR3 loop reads CAWSTQGTGELFF. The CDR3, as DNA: TGTGCCTGGAGTACACAGGGAACCGGGGAGCTGTTTTTT.